This T cell receptor (beta chain) was documented in a study of blood T cell repertoires in COVID-19. For the study at large: Some COVID-19 samples were acute and others convalescent; all came from the United States, Italy and Spain. Sources were T cells, B-cell-depleted T cells, or PBMCs; the material itself was cDNA or gDNA.

In the original processing: Reference gene primers were amplified, and this amplification served to estimate nucleated cell counts. Libraries were prepared by immunoSEQ multiplex PCR; TCRdb keeps only in-frame clonotypes and omits some of them. Clone size and V and J calls were adopted from that table, with D and trimming inferred from the DNA. The sample includes more than 85,000 clones, 82% of them seen just once. This CDR3 comprises 15 residues. From germline, CDR1 is MDHEN and CDR2 SYDVKM. The V and J ends lost 7 bases and 7 bases, in that order; junction bases with no gene match: 8. This clonotype originated in a woman in her fifties or sixties with acute or convalescent COVID-19. This chain links TRBV28 with TRBJ2-2; TRBD1 aligns across 11 bases. The source material was peripheral blood. The CDR3, as DNA: TGTGCCAGCACACCGGGACAGGGGGTGGGCGGGGAGCTGTTTTTT. It is translated as CASTPGQGVGGELFF.